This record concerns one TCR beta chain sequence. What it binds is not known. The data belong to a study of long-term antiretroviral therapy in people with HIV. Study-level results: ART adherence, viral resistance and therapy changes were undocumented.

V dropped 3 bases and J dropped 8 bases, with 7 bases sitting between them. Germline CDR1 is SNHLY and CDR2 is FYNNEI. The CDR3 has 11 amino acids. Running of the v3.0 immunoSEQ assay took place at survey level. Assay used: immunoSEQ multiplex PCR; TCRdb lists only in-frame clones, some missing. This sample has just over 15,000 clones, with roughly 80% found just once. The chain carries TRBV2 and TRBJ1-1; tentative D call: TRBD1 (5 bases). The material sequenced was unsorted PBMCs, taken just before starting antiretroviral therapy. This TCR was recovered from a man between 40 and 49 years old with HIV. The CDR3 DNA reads TGTGCCAGCAGTGATTGGGGGGAAGCTTTCTTT. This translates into CASSDWGEAFF.